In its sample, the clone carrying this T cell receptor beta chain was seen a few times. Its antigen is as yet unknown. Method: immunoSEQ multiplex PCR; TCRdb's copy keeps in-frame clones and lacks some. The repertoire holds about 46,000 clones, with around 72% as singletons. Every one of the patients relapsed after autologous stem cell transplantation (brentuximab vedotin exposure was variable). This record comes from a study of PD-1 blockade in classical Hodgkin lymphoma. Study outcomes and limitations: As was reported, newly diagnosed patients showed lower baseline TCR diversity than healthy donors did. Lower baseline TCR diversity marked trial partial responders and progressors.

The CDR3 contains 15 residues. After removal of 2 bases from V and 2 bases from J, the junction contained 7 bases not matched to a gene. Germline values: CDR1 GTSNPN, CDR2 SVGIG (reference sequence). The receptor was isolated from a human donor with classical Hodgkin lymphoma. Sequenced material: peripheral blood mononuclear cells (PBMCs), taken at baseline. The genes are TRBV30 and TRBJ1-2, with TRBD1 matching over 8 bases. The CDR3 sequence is CAWSFQGALNYGYTF. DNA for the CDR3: TGTGCCTGGAGTTTCCAGGGGGCTTTGAACTATGGCTACACCTTC.